The rows below give T cell receptor beta chains drawn from one sample of a study of blood T cell repertoires in COVID-19. Sequencing used immunoSEQ multiplex PCR; TCRdb keeps in-frame clones, though not all of them. The data contain approximately 360,000 clones, around 86% of them singletons. Sequenced material: PBMCs or T cells enriched from blood (not recorded which). These receptors originate from a woman aged 50 to 60 who had recovered from COVID-19. CDR3s include the opening cysteine and the closing phenylalanine or tryptophan. A D gene is named only where the DNA matches it firmly. Some rows have no size entry. The others give once, few or many, or a class for an expanded clone.

V gene,D gene,clone size,J gene,CDR3 protein,CDR3 DNA
TRBV4-1,TRBD2,-,TRBJ2-3,CASSQDGSGGQPSTDTQYF,TGCGCCAGCAGCCAAGATGGGAGCGGGGGCCAACCTAGCACAGATACGCAGTATTTT
TRBV4-1,-,-,TRBJ2-2,CASSQEQGSGELFF,TGCGCCAGCAGCCAAGAACAGGGCTCCGGGGAGCTGTTTTTT
TRBV6-5,-,-,TRBJ2-7,CASSYTSVGHEQYF,TGTGCCAGCAGTTACACGAGCGTGGGGCACGAGCAGTACTTC
TRBV28,TRBD2,-,TRBJ2-3,CASSLRPLGEGRDTQYF,TGTGCCAGCAGTTTAAGGCCGTTGGGGGAGGGTAGGGATACGCAGTATTTT
TRBV27,TRBD1,-,TRBJ1-1,CASSFDRGLNTEAFF,TGTGCCAGCAGTTTCGACAGGGGCTTGAACACTGAAGCTTTCTTT
TRBV7-2,-,-,TRBJ2-7,CASSLGADEQYF,TGTGCCAGCAGCTTGGGGGCGGACGAGCAGTACTTC
TRBV19,TRBD1,-,TRBJ1-2,CASSIAITGVYGYTF,TGTGCCAGTAGTATTGCCATAACAGGGGTCTATGGCTACACCTTC
TRBV5-5,-,-,TRBJ1-4,CASSLAGRVNEKLFF,TGTGCCAGCAGCTTGGCCGGCAGGGTTAATGAAAAACTGTTTTTT
TRBV25-1,TRBD1,few,TRBJ2-1,CASSESTGASYNEQFF,TGTGCCAGCAGTGAATCGACAGGGGCAAGCTACAATGAGCAGTTCTTC
TRBV30,-,once,TRBJ1-2,CAWKSTEVHGNYGYTF,TGTGCCTGGAAATCGACCGAGGTACACGGAAACTATGGCTACACCTTC
TRBV6-2/TRBV6-3,-,-,TRBJ1-2,CASSPPPGQSLIYGYTF,TGTGCCAGCAGTCCCCCTCCTGGACAAAGCCTTATTTATGGCTACACCTTC
TRBV7-2,-,-,TRBJ2-7,CASSSPDSSYEQYF,TGTGCCAGCAGCTCTCCAGACAGCTCCTACGAGCAGTACTTC
TRBV6-5,-,-,TRBJ2-7,CASSAEFRTSSKGFF,TGTGCCAGCAGCGCCGAATTTCGGACATCGAGCAAAGGTTTCTTC
TRBV5-1,-,-,TRBJ2-7,CASSFTNSYEQYF,TGCGCCAGCAGCTTTACAAATTCCTACGAGCAGTACTTC
TRBV2,-,-,TRBJ1-2,CASSESSPFRYTF,TGTGCCAGCAGTGAGAGTTCGCCCTTCCGCTACACCTTC
TRBV30,-,-,TRBJ2-7,CAWSVLGQQYF,TGTGCCTGGAGTGTACTAGGTCAGCAGTACTTC
TRBV19,-,-,TRBJ2-1,CASEGVPYNEQFF,TGTGCCAGTGAGGGGGTGCCTTACAATGAGCAGTTCTTC
TRBV18,-,many,TRBJ1-2,CASSPGQRYGYTF,TGTGCCAGCTCACCAGGACAGCGATATGGCTACACCTTC
TRBV7-2,TRBD2,-,TRBJ2-3,CASSLVGVPREGRADTQYF,TGTGCCAGCAGCTTAGTAGGGGTGCCTCGGGAGGGCCGGGCAGATACGCAGTATTTT
TRBV6-2/TRBV6-3,TRBD2,-,TRBJ2-5,CASSYTISGRYQETQYF,TGTGCCAGCAGTTACACTATTAGCGGGAGGTACCAAGAGACCCAGTACTTC
TRBV18,-,-,TRBJ1-1,CASSPMVAYTEAFF,TGTGCCAGCTCACCCATGGTAGCTTACACTGAAGCTTTCTTT
TRBV6-2/TRBV6-3,TRBD1,-,TRBJ1-2,CASSGLTGVGGYTF,TGTGCCAGCAGCGGGCTGACAGGGGTTGGTGGCTACACCTTC
TRBV5-1,-,-,TRBJ2-3,CASSFGLRETDTQYF,TGCGCCAGCAGCTTTGGTTTGAGGGAGACAGATACGCAGTATTTT
TRBV10-3,TRBD1,once,TRBJ1-1,CAITQGQGIYTEAFF,TGTGCCATCACCCAGGGACAGGGGATATACACTGAAGCTTTCTTT
TRBV5-4,-,-,TRBJ1-2,CASSLASETYGYTF,TGTGCCAGCAGCTTGGCCTCGGAGACCTATGGCTACACCTTC
TRBV7-2,TRBD2,-,TRBJ2-1,CASSLADLGGEQFF,TGTGCCAGCAGCCTAGCGGACCTGGGCGGGGAGCAGTTCTTC
TRBV3-1/TRBV3-2,-,-,TRBJ2-6,CASSPQAGANVLTF,TGTGCCAGCAGCCCGCAGGCTGGGGCCAACGTCCTGACTTTC
TRBV4-2,-,-,TRBJ1-1,CASSRWGLWTEAFF,TGTGCCAGCAGCCGATGGGGGCTGTGGACTGAAGCTTTCTTT
TRBV30,TRBD1,once,TRBJ1-5,CAWSGQGGAFSNQPQHF,TGTGCCTGGAGTGGACAGGGTGGGGCCTTTAGCAATCAGCCCCAGCATTTT
TRBV25-1,-,-,TRBJ1-2,CASRGSGDNYGYTF,TGTGCCAGCAGGGGGTCAGGGGACAACTATGGCTACACCTTC
TRBV5-4,-,once,TRBJ2-2,CASTQDLMGTGELFF,TGTGCCAGCACCCAGGACTTAATGGGAACCGGGGAGCTGTTTTTT
TRBV25-1,-,-,TRBJ1-4,CASHQGEKLFF,TGTGCCAGCCACCAGGGGGAAAAACTGTTTTTT
TRBV7-9,-,-,TRBJ2-5,CASSLGRGAGQETQYF,TGTGCCAGCAGCTTAGGTAGGGGTGCGGGACAAGAGACCCAGTACTTC
TRBV11-2,-,-,TRBJ1-6,CASSLDLYSPLHF,TGTGCCAGCAGCTTAGATCTTTATTCACCCCTCCACTTT
TRBV30,TRBD1,few,TRBJ2-7,CAWNRDRGGEQYF,TGTGCCTGGAACCGGGACAGGGGGGGCGAGCAGTACTTC
TRBV18,-,-,TRBJ1-6,CASSPTGTRDTLHF,TGTGCCAGCTCACCCACCGGGACACGGGACACCCTCCACTTT
TRBV5-1,TRBD2,-,TRBJ2-3,CASSGTMADTQYF,TGCGCCAGCAGCGGGACTATGGCAGATACGCAGTATTTT
TRBV6-5,TRBD1,-,TRBJ2-7,CASRGTGGTHEQYF,TGTGCCAGCAGAGGGACAGGGGGCACCCACGAGCAGTACTTC
TRBV23-1,-,once,TRBJ2-7,CASSQPLILLEQYF,TGCGCCAGCAGTCAACCCCTTATACTGCTCGAGCAGTACTTC
TRBV13,-,-,TRBJ1-2,CASSLQYYGYTF,TGTGCCAGCAGCTTACAGTACTATGGCTACACCTTC
TRBV4-2,-,-,TRBJ2-1,CASSLTSSLTYNEQFF,TGTGCCAGCAGCCTAACTAGCAGCCTAACCTACAATGAGCAGTTCTTC
TRBV3-1/TRBV3-2,-,-,TRBJ2-2,CASSQGHGELFF,TGTGCCAGCAGCCAAGGTCACGGGGAGCTGTTTTTT
TRBV29-1,-,-,TRBJ2-7,CSVASADEQYF,TGCAGCGTTGCCTCGGCGGACGAGCAGTACTTC
TRBV18,-,-,TRBJ2-2,CASSLGQLFTGELFF,TGTGCCAGCTCATTAGGACAGCTTTTCACCGGGGAGCTGTTTTTT
TRBV10-3,TRBD1,-,TRBJ1-5,CAISAGGANQPQHF,TGTGCCATCAGTGCAGGGGGCGCCAATCAGCCCCAGCATTTT
TRBV4-2,TRBD2,-,TRBJ2-1,CASSQASGSSYNEQFF,TGTGCCAGCAGCCAGGCTAGCGGGAGCTCCTACAATGAGCAGTTCTTC